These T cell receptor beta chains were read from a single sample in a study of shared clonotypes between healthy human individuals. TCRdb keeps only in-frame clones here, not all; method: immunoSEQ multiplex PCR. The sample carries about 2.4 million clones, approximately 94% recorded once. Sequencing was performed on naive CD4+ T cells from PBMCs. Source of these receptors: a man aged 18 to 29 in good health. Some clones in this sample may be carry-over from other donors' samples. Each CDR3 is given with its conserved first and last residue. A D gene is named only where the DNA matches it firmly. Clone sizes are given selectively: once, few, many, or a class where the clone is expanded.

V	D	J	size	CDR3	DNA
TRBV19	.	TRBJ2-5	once	CASSIVGRRETQYF	TGTGCCAGTAGTATAGTCGGGAGACGGGAGACCCAGTACTTC
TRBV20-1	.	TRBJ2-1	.	CSARWNEQFF	TGCAGTGCGCGATGGAATGAGCAGTTCTTC
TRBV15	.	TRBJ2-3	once	CATSGPDRDTQYF	TGTGCCACCAGCGGGCCTGACCGCGATACGCAGTATTTT
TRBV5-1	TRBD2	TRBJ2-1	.	CASSLAVGSGSSYNEQFF	TGCGCCAGCAGCTTGGCCGTCGGTAGCGGGAGCTCCTACAATGAGCAGTTCTTC
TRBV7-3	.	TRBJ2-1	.	CASSLGAAYNEQFF	TGTGCCAGCAGCTTAGGGGCTGCATACAATGAGCAGTTCTTC
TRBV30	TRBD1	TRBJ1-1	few	CAWNLGQPNTEAFF	TGTGCCTGGAATTTGGGACAGCCGAACACTGAAGCTTTCTTT
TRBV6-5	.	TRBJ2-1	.	CASSQANEQFF	TGTGCCAGCAGTCAGGCCAATGAGCAGTTCTTC
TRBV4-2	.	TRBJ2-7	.	CASSQGGGGQYF	TGTGCCAGCAGCCAAGGTGGCGGTGGGCAGTACTTC
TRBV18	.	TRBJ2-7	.	CASSPKRQEGSYEQYF	TGTGCCAGCTCACCTAAGCGACAAGAGGGTAGCTACGAGCAGTACTTC
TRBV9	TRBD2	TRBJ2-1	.	CASSVVMGGEQFF	TGTGCCAGCAGCGTAGTGATGGGAGGGGAGCAGTTCTTC
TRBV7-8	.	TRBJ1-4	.	CASSTRDPRLGEKLFF	TGTGCCAGCAGCACCCGGGACCCCCGATTAGGTGAAAAACTGTTTTTT
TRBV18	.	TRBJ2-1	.	CASSPGTVEQFF	TGTGCCAGCTCCCCTGGAACGGTTGAGCAGTTCTTC
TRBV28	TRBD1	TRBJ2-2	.	CASSRPQSGGAGELFF	TGTGCCAGCAGTCGACCCCAATCAGGGGGCGCCGGGGAGCTGTTTTTT
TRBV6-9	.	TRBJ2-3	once	CASSYLYQIERSRPEFTDTQYF	TGTGCCAGCAGTTACCTTTACCAGATCGAGAGGAGCCGCCCCGAGTTCACAGATACGCAGTATTTT
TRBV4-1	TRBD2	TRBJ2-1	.	CASSQDPSGSSYNEQFF	TGCGCCAGCAGCCAAGATCCTAGCGGGAGCTCCTACAATGAGCAGTTCTTC
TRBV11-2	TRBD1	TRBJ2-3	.	CASSLRGRDRGTDTQYF	TGTGCCAGCAGCTTAAGGGGCCGAGACAGGGGTACAGATACGCAGTATTTT
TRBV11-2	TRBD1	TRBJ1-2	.	CASSSQGARYGYTF	TGTGCCAGCAGCTCCCAGGGGGCTCGGTATGGCTACACCTTC